The 27 T cell receptor beta chains given below trace back to one sample, sequenced in a study of control samples from healthy donors and cancer patients. Repertoires were generated with immunoSEQ multiplex PCR, while TCRdb's copy carries only in-frame clones and drops some. The table lists 45,000 to 60,000 clones, around 94% of them singletons. Sample: blood. These receptors all stem from a man aged 30-40 years in good health.

V gene TRBV9 combines with J gene TRBJ1-1; D gene unclear. Germline loops: CDR1 SGDLS, CDR2 YYNGEE. The CDR3 runs 14 residues. The V end lost 0 bases, the J end lost 0 bases, and 6 bases lay between the germline ends. CDR3 DNA: TGTGCCAGCAGCGTAGAACCGTTGAACACTGAAGCTTTCTTT. Translating it yields CASSVEPLNTEAFF.

The chain links TRBV9 to TRBJ1-6; D unclear. Per germline, CDR1 SGDLS and CDR2 YYNGEE. The CDR3 length is 12 residues. Trimming shortened V by 0 bases and J by 8 bases, and 3 bases separated the two germline ends. CDR3 DNA sequence: TGTGCCAGCAGCGTAGCGGATTCACCCCTCCACTTT. Protein product: CASSVADSPLHF.

The chain combines TRBV2 with TRBJ2-7; D remains unclear. Looked up from germline, CDR1 is SNHLY and CDR2 is FYNNEI. The CDR3 runs to 13 residues. Trimming took off 4 bases at V and 0 bases at J, with 7 bases between the two ends. The CDR3 nucleotides are TGTGCCAGCAGTGTGGGGAACTCCTACGAGCAGTACTTC. Amino acid sequence: CASSVGNSYEQYF.

J is TRBJ1-6 and V is TRBV5-1; the D gene is possibly TRBD1 (5 bases). The CDR3 length is 15 residues. The V end lost 0 bases, the J end lost 9 bases, and 13 bases lay between the germline ends. The germline V gene encodes CDR1 SGHRS and CDR2 YFSETQ. The CDR3 region is CASSLGGGTISPLHF. The CDR3 DNA reads TGCGCCAGCAGCTTGGGTGGGGGAACCATTTCACCCCTCCACTTT.

The V gene is TRBV2, the J gene TRBJ1-2; no firm D call. V was shortened by 3 bases and J by 4 bases, with 3 bases between the two germline ends. The CDR3 length is 11 residues. Germline CDR1 SNHLY, CDR2 FYNNEI. Here the CDR3 reads CASSDRYGYTF. CDR3 coding DNA: TGTGCCAGCAGTGACCGCTATGGCTACACCTTC.

The chain is built from TRBV6-2 or TRBV6-3 and TRBJ1-2, with 9 bases fitting TRBD1. CDR3 length: 15 amino acids. V was clipped by 0 bases and J by 2 bases; unmatched bases: 1. The germline CDR1 and CDR2 sequences are MNHEY and SVGEGT. CDR3 nucleotide sequence: TGTGCCAGCAGTTACTCACAGGGGGCGAACTATGGCTACACCTTC. Its protein product is CASSYSQGANYGYTF.

The chain recombines TRBV4-3 with TRBJ1-5; a possible D gene is TRBD1 (5 bases). The CDR3 sequence is 14 residues long. Trimming took 0 bases from V and 4 from J, leaving 7 bases between them. CDR1 and CDR2 from the germline V gene are LGHNA and YSLEER. The CDR3 loop is CASSQEGGNQPQHF. The DNA of the CDR3 is TGCGCCAGCAGCCAAGAGGGGGGAAATCAGCCCCAGCATTTT.

The chain has TRBV27 and TRBJ1-6, with 7 nucleotides matching TRBD1. V shed 5 bases and J 0 bases; nucleotides not matched to a gene: 16. Looked up from germline, CDR1 is MNHEY and CDR2 is SMNVEV (reference sequence). This CDR3 has 20 residues. CDR3 DNA sequence: TGTGCCAGCAGTAAACGGGCACAGGGGACTCCTAGCTCCTATAATTCACCCCTCCACTTT. It specifies CASSKRAQGTPSSYNSPLHF.

V usage is TRBV24-1 and J usage is TRBJ2-1; TRBD2 matches at 8 bases. Germline CDR1 reads KGHDR; CDR2 reads SFDVKD. Germline trimming cut 2 bases from V and 4 bases from J; bases unmatched to any gene: 6. The CDR3 length is 16 residues. The CDR3 loop is CATSDSGSGIYNEQFF. The CDR3 DNA reads TGTGCCACCAGTGATTCTGGTAGCGGGATTTACAATGAGCAGTTCTTC.

This chain joins TRBV7-6 and TRBJ2-1, with D perhaps matching TRBD2 (7 bases). The germline gives CDR1 SGHVS, CDR2 FNYEAQ. The CDR3 runs to 16 residues. V was cut by 5 bases and J by 4 bases, with 18 bases left in between. CDR3 loop: CASSQREGVIYNEQFF. Written as DNA, the CDR3 is TGTGCCAGCAGCCAGAGGGAGGGGGTGATTTACAATGAGCAGTTCTTC.

The rearrangement joins TRBV5-1 to TRBJ1-6, with 7 bases matching TRBD1. The V and J ends lost 0 bases and 10 bases, in that order; junction bases with no gene match: 7. Germline CDR1 is SGHRS and CDR2 is YFSETQ. The CDR3 sequence is 15 residues long. The CDR3 sequence: CASSLAGTAGSPLHF. CDR3 DNA sequence: TGCGCCAGCAGCTTGGCCGGGACAGCCGGCTCACCCCTCCACTTT.

This clone was detected once. The chain employs TRBV5-1 and TRBJ2-7; D unclear. This CDR3 comprises 15 residues. Trimming pared 4 bases from V and 6 bases from J, leaving 20 bases between. Germline lookup yields CDR1 SGHRS and CDR2 YFSETQ. As DNA, the CDR3 is TGCGCCAGCAGCGCCACCGGGTCCAAGGGCCTCGAGCAGTACTTC. Translated: CASSATGSKGLEQYF.

CDR3 nucleotides: TGTGCCAGCAGCCAGTTCCAATATGGCTACACCTTC. It encodes CASSQFQYGYTF. The chain joins TRBV14 to TRBJ1-2; D is unclear. V was cut by 3 bases and J by 5 bases, with 7 bases left in between. CDR1 SGHDN and CDR2 FVKESK come from the germline V gene. CDR3 size: 12 residues.

This chain connects TRBV9 to TRBJ1-5; D ambiguous. This CDR3 has 14 residues. V lost 2 bases, J lost 5 bases, and 11 bases lay in between. Germline V gene lookup returns CDR1 SGDLS and CDR2 YYNGEE. As DNA, the CDR3 is TGTGCCAGCAGCGTGGACGAAAGCTATCAGCCCCAGCATTTT. Residues: CASSVDESYQPQHF. The full variable domain, with the rest looked up from reference TRBV9 and TRBJ1-5, is DSGVTQTPKHLITATGQRVTLRCSPRSGDLSVYWYQQSLDQGLQFLIQYYNGEERAKGNILERFSAQQFPDLHSELNLSSLELGDSALYFCASSVDESYQPQHFGDGTRLSIL.

The gene calls are TRBV6-5 and TRBJ2-7; D not resolved. The germline V gene encodes CDR1 MNHEY and CDR2 SVGAGI. The CDR3 has 16 amino acids. The V and J ends lost 3 bases and 6 bases respectively, with 21 bases between them. The CDR3 sequence is CASSYGLGAAGGEQYF. The CDR3 nucleotides are TGTGCCAGCAGTTATGGCCTAGGCGCGGCAGGCGGCGAGCAGTACTTC.

This clone appeared a single time. J is TRBJ1-5 and V is TRBV19; 8 nucleotides match TRBD1. This CDR3 is built from 14 residues. V gave up 4 bases and J gave up 7 bases; unmatched junction bases: 6. Germline V gene lookup returns CDR1 LNHDA and CDR2 SQIVND (reference sequence). CDR3 protein: CASSTSGGWQPQHF. Written as DNA, the CDR3 is TGTGCCAGTAGTACCTCAGGGGGCTGGCAGCCCCAGCATTTT.

The chain combines TRBV6-5 with TRBJ2-7; no clear D. CDR1 and CDR2 from the germline V gene are MNHEY and SVGAGI. This CDR3 region has 14 residues. Trimming stripped 5 bases from V and 0 bases from J, with 11 bases between. DNA of the CDR3: TGTGCCAGCAGTACTCGACCGGACTCCTACGAGCAGTACTTC. Translating it yields CASSTRPDSYEQYF.

Comments on this clone: One end of the junction is discordant with germline, which a read error may explain. The chain uses TRBV2 and TRBJ1-2, with D uncertain. The CDR3 extends over 10 amino acids. The germline V gene has CDR1 SNHLY and CDR2 FYNNEI. CDR3 loop: CASSEGSYLF. CDR3 nucleotide sequence: TGTGCCAGCAGTGAGGGGTCCTATCTCTTC.

V gene TRBV6-1 combines with J gene TRBJ2-5; 10 bases match TRBD1. Germline CDR1 MNHNS, CDR2 SASEGT. J lost 3 bases, V lost 2 bases, and 3 bases had no gene match. The CDR3 spans 15 residues. CDR3 sequence (DNA): TGTGCCAGCAGTGAATGGGGGACAGGGGAAGAGACCCAGTACTTC. Its translation is CASSEWGTGEETQYF.

The chain has TRBV11-3 and TRBJ2-7, with D perhaps TRBD1 or TRBD2 (5 bases each). Trimming cost V 1 base and J 6 bases, with 19 bases left between them. Germline CDR1 and CDR2: SGHNT and YENEEA. CDR3 length: 16 residues. The CDR3 coding sequence is TGTGCCAGCAGCTTAGGGGGGACCGGGCCTACGGGCGAGCAGTACTTC. It is translated as CASSLGGTGPTGEQYF.

The rearrangement joins TRBV4-2 to TRBJ2-1; TRBD2 matches at 13 bases. Trimming removed 4 bases from V and 3 bases from J; junction bases left unmatched: 3. The CDR3 has 16 amino acids. Per the germline V gene, CDR1 is LGHNA and CDR2 is YNFKEQ. The CDR3 region has the DNA TGTGCCAGCAGCCTTACTAGCGGGGGGGTCTACAATGAGCAGTTCTTC. It translates to CASSLTSGGVYNEQFF.

The rearrangement uses TRBV5-6 and TRBJ2-5; 8 bases are shared with TRBD1. With V trimmed by 0 bases and J by 6 bases, 10 bases remained unmatched. Germline lookup yields CDR1 SGHDT and CDR2 YYEEEE. This CDR3 has 16 residues. The DNA of the CDR3 is TGTGCCAGCAGCTTGGCCCTGGACAGGGCAGGACAGACCCAGTACTTC. Its translation is CASSLALDRAGQTQYF.

This chain joins TRBV7-9 and TRBJ2-7; D is perhaps TRBD1 (5 bases). The CDR3 totals 15 residues. Germline-derived CDR1 and CDR2 are SEHNR and FQNEAQ (reference sequence). Trimming took 5 bases from V and 3 from J, leaving 17 bases between them. CDR3 loop: CASSPFAGSGYEQYF. CDR3 DNA: TGTGCCAGCAGCCCCTTCGCAGGGTCAGGCTACGAGCAGTACTTC.

The V call is TRBV19, the J call TRBJ1-2; 7 bases fit TRBD1. The CDR3 has 15 amino acids. Germline V gives CDR1 LNHDA, CDR2 SQIVND (reference sequence). Germline trimming cut 1 base from V and 2 bases from J; bases unmatched to any gene: 4. The CDR3 reads CASSIAQGLNYGYTF. The CDR3 DNA follows: TGTGCCAGTAGTATAGCACAGGGGTTGAACTATGGCTACACCTTC.

The genes are TRBV30 and TRBJ2-1; 7 bases fit TRBD2. V trimming: 3 bases; J trimming: 6 bases; junction bases outside the gene matches: 8. Germline V gene sequence: CDR1 GTSNPN, CDR2 SVGIG (reference sequence). The CDR3 is made up of 14 amino acids. The CDR3 sequence is CAWSPLGGSNEQFF. CDR3 in DNA: TGTGCCTGGAGCCCGCTGGGGGGGTCCAATGAGCAGTTCTTC.

V and J are TRBV27 and TRBJ2-1; 7 bases fit TRBD2. Losses at the gene ends were 3 bases for V and 4 bases for J; bases not matched to a gene: 9. This CDR3 has 16 amino acids. The germline gives CDR1 MNHEY, CDR2 SMNVEV (reference sequence). Written as DNA, the CDR3 is TGTGCCAGCAGTTTCTTTGTTAGCGGGCCTTACAATGAGCAGTTCTTC. Amino acids: CASSFFVSGPYNEQFF.

This chain uses TRBV9 with TRBJ1-1, with TRBD1 as a possible D gene (5 bases). The V end was cut by 0 bases, the J end by 5 bases, with 11 bases between. The CDR3 covers 14 residues. Germline V gives CDR1 SGDLS, CDR2 YYNGEE. The CDR3 sequence: CASSVGGGRTEAFF. CDR3 nucleotide sequence: TGTGCCAGCAGCGTAGGTGGGGGACGGACTGAAGCTTTCTTT.